This T cell receptor beta chain stems from a study of neoadjuvant anti-PD-1 for oral cavity cancer. The time point here: after neoadjuvant nivolumab, at surgical resection. Patients were newly diagnosed with stage II-IVA oral cavity squamous cell carcinoma without prior systemic or radiation treatment. CDR1 and CDR2 from the germline V gene are SGHNT and YYREEE (reference sequence). CDR3 length: 13 residues. The germline V and J ends were trimmed by 4 bases and 2 bases, with 9 bases remaining between them. Clones were sequenced by immunoSEQ multiplex PCR, and TCRdb holds only the in-frame ones, with some missing. The table records approximately 30,000 clones, 80% of them present only once.

The sample in question was PBMCs, obtained after nivolumab (anti-PD-1) treatment. The TCR sequence derives from a person aged 35 to 85 with oral cavity squamous cell carcinoma. The rearrangement links TRBV5-4 to TRBJ1-2; D remains ambiguous. The CDR3 here is CASSQDWNYGYTF. The CDR3 nucleotides read TGTGCCAGCAGCCAGGACTGGAACTATGGCTACACCTTC.